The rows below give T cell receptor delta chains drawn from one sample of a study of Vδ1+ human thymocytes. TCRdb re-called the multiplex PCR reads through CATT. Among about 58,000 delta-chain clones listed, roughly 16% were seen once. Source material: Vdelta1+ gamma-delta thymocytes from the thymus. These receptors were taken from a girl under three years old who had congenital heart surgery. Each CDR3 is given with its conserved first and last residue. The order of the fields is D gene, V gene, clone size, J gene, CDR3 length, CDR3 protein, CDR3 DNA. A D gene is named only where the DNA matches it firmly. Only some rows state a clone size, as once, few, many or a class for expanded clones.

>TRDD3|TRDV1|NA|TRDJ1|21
CALRSPRSLGILGGYTDKLIF
TGTGCTCTTAGGTCCCCACGGAGCCTAGGGATACTGGGGGGGTACACCGATAAACTCATCTTT
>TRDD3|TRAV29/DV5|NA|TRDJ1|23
CAVTRNGGLRGYWIHKYTDKLIF
TGTGCAGTGACACGGAATGGGGGGCTACGGGGATACTGGATTCACAAGTACACCGATAAACTCATCTTT
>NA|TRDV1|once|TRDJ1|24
CALGELVLSLPGPLGKGYTDKLIF
TGTGCTCTTGGGGAACTTGTTTTATCGCTTCCTGGGCCACTGGGCAAAGGGTACACCGATAAACTCATCTTT
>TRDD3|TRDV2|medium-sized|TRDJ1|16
CASSCLPYWGITKLIF
TGTGCCTCCTCTTGCCTTCCATACTGGGGGATCACCAAACTCATCTTT
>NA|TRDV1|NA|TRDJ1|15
CALGELVQRDGKLIF
TGTGCTCTTGGGGAACTAGTACAGCGGGACGGTAAACTCATCTTT
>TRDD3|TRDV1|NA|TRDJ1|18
CAPGENFPHWGIPDKLIF
TGTGCTCCTGGGGAAAATTTCCCACACTGGGGGATACCAGATAAACTCATCTTT
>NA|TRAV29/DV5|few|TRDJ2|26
CSVLLCSKRGPSKTLLGDMLTAQLFF
NA
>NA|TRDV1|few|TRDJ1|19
CALGAKPTARGPTTDKLIF
TGTGCTCTTGGGGCGAAACCTACGGCGAGGGGGCCGACCACCGATAAACTCATCTTT
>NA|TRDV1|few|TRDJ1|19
CALGELPHRAGNPTDKLIF
TGTGCTCTTGGGGAACTCCCCCATCGTGCTGGGAACCCAACCGATAAACTCATCTTT
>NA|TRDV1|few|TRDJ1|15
CALGGYAEYTDKLIF
TGTGCTCTTGGGGGATACGCTGAGTACACCGATAAACTCATCTTT
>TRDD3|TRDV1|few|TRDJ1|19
CALGEPFPRTGGYCDKLIF
TGTGCTCTTGGGGAACCGTTTCCCAGAACTGGGGGGTACTGCGATAAACTCATCTTT